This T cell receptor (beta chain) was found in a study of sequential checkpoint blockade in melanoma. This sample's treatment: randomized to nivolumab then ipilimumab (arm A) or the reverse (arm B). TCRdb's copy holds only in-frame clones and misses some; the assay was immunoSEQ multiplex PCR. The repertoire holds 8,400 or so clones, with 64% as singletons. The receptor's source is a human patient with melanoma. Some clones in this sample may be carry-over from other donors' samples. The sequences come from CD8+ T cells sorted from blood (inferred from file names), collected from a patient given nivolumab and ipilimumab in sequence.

The CDR3 coding sequence is TGTGCCAGCAGCTCGCCGGGACAGGGCCACGAGCAGTACTTC. This sequence encodes CASSSPGQGHEQYF. The chain joins TRBV7-9 to TRBJ2-7; the match to TRBD1 covers 9 bases. The CDR3 consists of 14 residues. Germline V gene sequence: CDR1 SEHNR, CDR2 FQNEAQ (reference sequence). J gave up 5 bases and V 4 bases, and 6 bases lay outside the gene matches.